The 14 T cell receptor beta chains below were found in one sample sequenced in a study of liver allograft versus peripheral blood T cells. Study-wide background: Intrahepatic T cell receptor repertoires from transplanted livers were compared against repertoires in recipients' peripheral blood.

TCRdb itself ran the reads through MiXCR, one entry per CDR3 protein. The repertoire holds several thousand distinct CDR3 sequences, 20% to 30% seen once, with about 8.6% in the top ten. The receptor set was obtained from a human patient who had a liver transplant. Some of the T cells might come from the graft donor.

This clonotype is medium-sized by share. V is TRBV7-9 and J is TRBJ1-1; the D is unclear. This CDR3 spans 13 amino acids. CDR1 is SEHNR and CDR2 is FQNEAQ in the germline V gene (reference sequence). The V end lost 6 bases, the J end lost 1 base, and 9 bases lay between the germline ends. The CDR3 coding sequence is TGTGCCAGCAGTTTTACCTCGAACACTGAAGCTTTCTTT. The encoded protein is CASSFTSNTEAFF. Complete variable domain (other parts from reference TRBV7-9 and TRBJ1-1): DTGVSQNPRHKITKRGQNVTFRCDPISEHNRLYWYRQTLGQGPEFLTYFQNEAQLEKSRLLSDRFSAERPKGSFSTLEIQRTEQGDSAMYLCASSFTSNTEAFFGQGTRLTVV.

This clonotype has at least ten counts. The gene calls are TRBV29-1 and TRBJ2-7; possibly TRBD1 or TRBD2 for D (5 bases each). Trimming removed 8 bases from V and 3 bases from J, with 14 bases in between. In germline, CDR1 is SQVTM, CDR2 ANQGSEA. The CDR3 covers 12 residues. The CDR3 sequence is CSPPGANYEQYF. The CDR3 DNA reads as TGCAGCCCCCCCGGGGCTAACTACGAGCAGTACTTC.

The V and J genes are TRBV19 and TRBJ2-2; D unclear. Trimming pared 2 bases from V and 1 base from J, leaving 5 bases between. CDR1 is LNHDA, CDR2 SQIVND, per germline (reference sequence). The CDR3 extends over 14 amino acids. The CDR3 loop reads CASSIRKNTGELFF. The CDR3 DNA reads TGTGCCAGTAGTATACGGAAGAACACCGGGGAGCTGTTTTTT.

The rearrangement uses TRBV12-5 and TRBJ1-1, with TRBD1 matching over 8 bases. V lost 1 base to trimming and J lost 4 bases; unmatched junction nucleotides: 5. Per the germline V gene, CDR1 is LGHNT and CDR2 is FRNRAP. The CDR3 spans 15 residues. In nucleotides, the CDR3 is TGTGCTAGTGGTTTGGAACGACAGGGGTTCACTGAAGCTTTCTTT. Its translation: CASGLERQGFTEAFF.

This clonotype was counted between two and nine times. J is TRBJ2-7 and V is TRBV28, with TRBD2 matching over 9 bases. The ends lost 5 bases at V and 3 bases at J; junction bases unmatched: 8. The germline V gene has CDR1 MDHEN and CDR2 SYDVKM. This CDR3 region has 15 residues. The CDR3 DNA sequence: TGTGCCAGCAGTACACCCTCTAGCGGGGTCTACGAGCAGTACTTC. It translates to CASSTPSSGVYEQYF.

This clonotype was counted a single time. Given a far larger clone just one base away, this is likely a sequencing read error. This chain joins TRBV29-1 and TRBJ2-1; TRBD1 matches at 10 bases. The CDR3 sequence is 12 residues long. In germline, CDR1 is SQVTM, CDR2 ANQGSEA. V lost 4 bases and J lost 7; bases outside the gene matches: 1. In nucleotides, the CDR3 is TGCAGCGTTGGACAGGGGGCAAATGAGCAGTTCTTC. It yields the protein CSVGQGANEQFF.

The CDR3 region is CASSMALTSTDTQYF. DNA of the CDR3: TGTGCCAGTAGTATGGCGCTGACTAGCACAGATACGCAGTATTTT. This rearrangement joins TRBV19 to TRBJ2-3; D is undetermined. This CDR3 spans 15 amino acids. Trimming shortened V by 3 bases and J by 0 bases, and 10 bases separated the two germline ends. Germline loops: CDR1 LNHDA, CDR2 SQIVND (reference sequence).

For this clonotype: One base away lies a much larger clone, so this may be a sequencing read error. The chain couples TRBV7-9 to TRBJ1-5; 8 bases are shared with TRBD1. The germline CDR1 and CDR2 sequences are SEHNR and FQNEAQ (reference sequence). The J segment lost 7 bases and the V segment lost 4 bases, leaving 6 bases of the junction unmatched. The CDR3 is made up of 14 amino acids. The CDR3 region is CASSSGQGDQPQHF. CDR3 nucleotide sequence: TGTGCCAGCAGCTCCGGACAGGGCGACCAGCCCCAGCATTTT.

By share of the sample, this clonotype is medium-sized. This sequence joins TRBV6-5 and TRBJ2-2, with a tentative D call TRBD2 (6 bases). Trimming stripped 2 bases from V and 5 bases from J, with 6 bases between. Germline V lookup: CDR1 MNHEY, CDR2 SVGAGI. The CDR3 spans 13 residues. CDR3 DNA: TGTGCCAGCAGTTACGGGAGGACCGGGGAGCTGTTTTTT. The encoded protein is CASSYGRTGELFF.

J is TRBJ1-6 and V is TRBV3-1; D call uncertain. CDR3 size: 14 residues. Trimming shortened V by 0 bases and J by 9 bases, and 9 bases separated the two germline ends. The germline V gene encodes CDR1 LGHDT and CDR2 YNNKEL (reference sequence). The CDR3 here is CASSQDLRFSPLHF. CDR3 DNA: TGTGCCAGCAGCCAAGATCTAAGGTTTTCACCCCTCCACTTT.

As to this clonotype: A read error may explain this, as a much larger clone is one base away. V is TRBV20-1 and J is TRBJ2-1, with D perhaps matching TRBD1 or TRBD2 (5 bases each). V was cut by 5 bases and J by 4 bases, with 18 bases left in between. This CDR3 contains 15 residues. The V gene's germline CDR1 is DFQATT and CDR2 SNEGSKA (reference sequence). CDR3 region: CSADLGRSEYNEQFF. CDR3 nucleotides: TGCAGTGCTGACCTGGGACGGTCCGAATACAATGAGCAGTTCTTC.

The genes are TRBV28 and TRBJ2-1; TRBD2 matches at 8 bases. Germline loops: CDR1 MDHEN, CDR2 SYDVKM. The V and J ends lost 7 bases and 2 bases, in that order; junction bases with no gene match: 10. The CDR3 is 16 amino acids. In nucleotides, the CDR3 is TGTGCCAGCATCCCGCTTCGGGGGGGAACCTACAATGAGCAGTTCTTC. Protein product: CASIPLRGGTYNEQFF.

This clonotype was counted a few times. This rearrangement joins TRBV5-1 to TRBJ1-1; D is perhaps TRBD1 (6 bases). The germline V gene encodes CDR1 SGHRS and CDR2 YFSETQ. V was shortened by 6 bases and J by 4 bases, with 19 bases between the two germline ends. The CDR3 sequence is 15 residues long. The CDR3 DNA sequence: TGCGCCAGCACCCTAAGGGGGGAACTGAGCACTGAAGCTTTCTTT. This codes for CASTLRGELSTEAFF.

The CDR3 sequence: CSPLTSGSETQYF. The CDR3 DNA follows: TGCAGTCCCCTGACTAGCGGGAGTGAGACCCAGTACTTC. The chain recombines TRBV20-1 with TRBJ2-5; 12 nucleotides agree with TRBD2. After removal of 8 bases from V and 5 bases from J, the junction contained 6 bases not matched to a gene. Germline values: CDR1 DFQATT, CDR2 SNEGSKA (reference sequence). This CDR3 is 13 amino acids long.